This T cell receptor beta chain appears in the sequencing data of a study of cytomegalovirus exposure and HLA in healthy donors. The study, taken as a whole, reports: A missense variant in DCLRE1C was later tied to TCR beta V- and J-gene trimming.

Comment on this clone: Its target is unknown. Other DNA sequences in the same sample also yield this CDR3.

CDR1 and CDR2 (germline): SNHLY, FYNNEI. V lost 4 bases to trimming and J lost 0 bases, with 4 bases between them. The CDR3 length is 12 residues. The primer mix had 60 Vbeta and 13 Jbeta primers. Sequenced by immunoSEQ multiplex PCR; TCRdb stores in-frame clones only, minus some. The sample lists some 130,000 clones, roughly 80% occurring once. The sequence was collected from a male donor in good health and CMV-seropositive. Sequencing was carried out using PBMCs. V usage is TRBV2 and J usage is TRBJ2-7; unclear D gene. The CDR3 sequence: CASSGDSYEQYF. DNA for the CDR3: TGTGCCAGCAGTGGAGACTCCTACGAGCAGTACTTC.